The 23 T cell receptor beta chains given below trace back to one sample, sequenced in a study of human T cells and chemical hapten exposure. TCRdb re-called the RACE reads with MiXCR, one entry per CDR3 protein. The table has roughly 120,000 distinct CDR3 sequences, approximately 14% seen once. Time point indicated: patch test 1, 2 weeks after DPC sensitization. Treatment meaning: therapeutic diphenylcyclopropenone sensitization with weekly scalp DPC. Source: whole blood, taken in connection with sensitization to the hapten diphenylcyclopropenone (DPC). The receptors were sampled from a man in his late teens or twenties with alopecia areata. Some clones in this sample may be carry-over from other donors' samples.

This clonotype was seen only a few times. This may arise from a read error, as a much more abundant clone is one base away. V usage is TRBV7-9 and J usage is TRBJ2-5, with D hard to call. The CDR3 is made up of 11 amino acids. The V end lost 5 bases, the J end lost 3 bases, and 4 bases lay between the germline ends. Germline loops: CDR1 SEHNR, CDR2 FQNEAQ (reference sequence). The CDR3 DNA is TGTGCCAGCAGCCCCAAAGAGACCCAGTACTTC. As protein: CASSPKETQYF.

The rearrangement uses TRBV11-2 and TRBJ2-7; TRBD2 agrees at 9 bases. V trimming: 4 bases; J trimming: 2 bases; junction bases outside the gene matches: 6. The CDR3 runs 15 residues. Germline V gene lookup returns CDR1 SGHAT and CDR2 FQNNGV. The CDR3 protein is CASSSLAGLAYEQYF. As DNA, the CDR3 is TGTGCCAGCAGCTCCCTAGCGGGGCTCGCCTACGAGCAGTACTTC.

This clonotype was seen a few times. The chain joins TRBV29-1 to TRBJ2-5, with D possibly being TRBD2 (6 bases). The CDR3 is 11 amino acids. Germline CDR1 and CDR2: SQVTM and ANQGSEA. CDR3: CTAGRTETQYF. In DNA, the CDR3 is TGCACCGCGGGGCGCACGGAGACCCAGTACTTC.

Here the CDR3 DNA reads TGTGCCACCAGCAGAGATCGATTTTCGGTAAACTATGGCTACACCTTC. Translation: CATSRDRFSVNYGYTF. V and J are TRBV15 and TRBJ1-2; D gene uncertain. Germline V gene data show CDR1 as LNHNV and CDR2 as YYDKDF (reference sequence). The CDR3 spans 16 residues. V was trimmed by 0 bases and J by 2 bases, leaving 13 bases between them.

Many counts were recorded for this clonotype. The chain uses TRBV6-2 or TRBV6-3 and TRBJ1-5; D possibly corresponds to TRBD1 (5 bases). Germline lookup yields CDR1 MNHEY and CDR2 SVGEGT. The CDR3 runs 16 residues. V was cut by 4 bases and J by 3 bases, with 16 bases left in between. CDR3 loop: CASSLTALPHNQPQHF. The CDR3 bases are TGTGCCAGCAGTTTGACAGCCCTTCCCCACAATCAGCCCCAGCATTTT.

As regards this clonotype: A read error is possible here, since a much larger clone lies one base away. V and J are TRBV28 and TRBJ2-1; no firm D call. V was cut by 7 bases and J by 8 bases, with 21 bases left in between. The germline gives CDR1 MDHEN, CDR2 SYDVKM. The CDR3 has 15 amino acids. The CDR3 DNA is TGTGCCAGCATGTTAGGTGGGATCCCCAACGATGAGCAGTTCTTC. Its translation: CASMLGGIPNDEQFF.

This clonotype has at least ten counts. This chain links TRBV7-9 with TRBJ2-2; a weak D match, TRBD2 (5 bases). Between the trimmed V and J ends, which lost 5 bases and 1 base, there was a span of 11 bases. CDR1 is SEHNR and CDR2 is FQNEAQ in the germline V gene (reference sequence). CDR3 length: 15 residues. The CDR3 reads CASSLGLLNTGELFF. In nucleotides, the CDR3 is TGTGCCAGCAGCCTTGGACTCCTGAACACCGGGGAGCTGTTTTTT.

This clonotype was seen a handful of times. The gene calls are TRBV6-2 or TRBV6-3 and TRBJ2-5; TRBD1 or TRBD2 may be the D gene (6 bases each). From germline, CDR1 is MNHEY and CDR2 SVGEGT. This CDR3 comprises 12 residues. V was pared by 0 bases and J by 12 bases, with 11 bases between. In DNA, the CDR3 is TGTGCCAGCAGTTACTCGACGGGGGCAAAGTACTTC. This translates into CASSYSTGAKYF.

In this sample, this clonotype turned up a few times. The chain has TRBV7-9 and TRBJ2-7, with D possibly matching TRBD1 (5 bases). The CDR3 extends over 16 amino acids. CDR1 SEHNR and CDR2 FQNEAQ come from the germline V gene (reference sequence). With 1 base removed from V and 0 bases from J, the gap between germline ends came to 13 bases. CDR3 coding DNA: TGTGCCAGCAGCTTAGATCAGGGCTACAGCTCCTACGAGCAGTACTTC. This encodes CASSLDQGYSSYEQYF.

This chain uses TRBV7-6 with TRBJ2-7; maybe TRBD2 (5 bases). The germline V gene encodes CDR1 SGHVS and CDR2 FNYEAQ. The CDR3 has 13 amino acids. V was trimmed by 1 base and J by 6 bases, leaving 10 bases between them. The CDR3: CASSLVAAGEQYF. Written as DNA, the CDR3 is TGTGCCAGCAGCTTAGTGGCTGCGGGCGAGCAGTACTTC. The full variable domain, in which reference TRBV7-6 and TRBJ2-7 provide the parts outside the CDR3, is GAGVSQSPRYKVTKRGQDVALRCDPISGHVSLYWYRQALGQGPEFLTYFNYEAQQDKSGLPNDRFSAERPEGSISTLTIQRTEQRDSAMYRCASSLVAAGEQYFGPGTRLTVT.

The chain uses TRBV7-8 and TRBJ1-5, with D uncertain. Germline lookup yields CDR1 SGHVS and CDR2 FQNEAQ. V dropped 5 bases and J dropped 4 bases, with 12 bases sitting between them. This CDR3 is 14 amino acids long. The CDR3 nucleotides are TGTGCCAGCAGCCTAGGAGCTACGAATCAGCCCCAGCATTTT. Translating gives CASSLGATNQPQHF.

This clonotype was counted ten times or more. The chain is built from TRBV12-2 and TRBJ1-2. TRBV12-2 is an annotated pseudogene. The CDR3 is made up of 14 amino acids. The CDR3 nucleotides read TGTGCAAGTCGCTTACCGAGTCAGCATGATGGCTACACCTTC. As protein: CASRLPSQHDGYTF.

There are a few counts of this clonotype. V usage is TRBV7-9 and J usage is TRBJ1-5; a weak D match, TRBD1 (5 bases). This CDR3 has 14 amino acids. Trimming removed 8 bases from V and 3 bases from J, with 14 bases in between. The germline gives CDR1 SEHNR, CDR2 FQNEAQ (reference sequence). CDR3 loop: CASSRDGPNQPQHF. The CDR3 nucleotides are TGTGCCAGCTCTAGGGACGGACCCAATCAGCCCCAGCATTTT.

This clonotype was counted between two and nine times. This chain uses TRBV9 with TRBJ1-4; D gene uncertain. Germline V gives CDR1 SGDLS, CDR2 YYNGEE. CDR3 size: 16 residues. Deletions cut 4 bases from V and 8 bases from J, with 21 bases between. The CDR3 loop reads CASSPSPRPAEEKLFF. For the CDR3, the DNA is TGTGCCAGCAGCCCCAGCCCCCGGCCCGCGGAGGAAAAACTGTTTTTT.

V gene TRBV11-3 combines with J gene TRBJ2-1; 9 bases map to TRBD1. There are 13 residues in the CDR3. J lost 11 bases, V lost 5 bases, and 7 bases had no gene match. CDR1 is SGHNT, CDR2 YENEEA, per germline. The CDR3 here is CASSTSTGGKQFF. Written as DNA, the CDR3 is TGTGCCAGCAGCACCTCGACAGGGGGGAAGCAGTTCTTC.

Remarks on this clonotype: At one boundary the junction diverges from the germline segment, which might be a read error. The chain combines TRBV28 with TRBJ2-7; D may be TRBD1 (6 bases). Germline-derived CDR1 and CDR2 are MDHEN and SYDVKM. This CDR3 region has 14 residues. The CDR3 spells CASRDRQLSWGVHF. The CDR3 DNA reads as TGTGCCAGCCGAGACAGGCAACTATCCTGGGGCGTGCACTTC.

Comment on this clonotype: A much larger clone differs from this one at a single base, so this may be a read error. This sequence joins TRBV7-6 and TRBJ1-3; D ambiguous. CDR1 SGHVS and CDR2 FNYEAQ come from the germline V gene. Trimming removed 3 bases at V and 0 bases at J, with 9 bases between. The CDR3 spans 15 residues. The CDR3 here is CASSFGGSSGNTIYF. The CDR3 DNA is TGTGCCAGCAGCTTCGGAGGGAGCTCTGGAAACACCATATATTTT. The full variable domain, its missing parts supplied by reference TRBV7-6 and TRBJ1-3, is GAGVSQSPRYKVTKRGQDVALRCDPISGHVSLYWYRQALGQGPEFLTYFNYEAQQDKSGLPNDRFSAERPEGSISTLTIQRTEQRDSAMYRCASSFGGSSGNTIYFGEGSWLTVV.

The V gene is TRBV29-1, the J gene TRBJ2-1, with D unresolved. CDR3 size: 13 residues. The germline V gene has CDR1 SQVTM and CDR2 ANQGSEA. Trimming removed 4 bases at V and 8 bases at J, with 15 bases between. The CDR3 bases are TGCAGCGTTGCTTCCCCAGCACAATATGAGCAGTTCTTC. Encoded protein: CSVASPAQYEQFF.

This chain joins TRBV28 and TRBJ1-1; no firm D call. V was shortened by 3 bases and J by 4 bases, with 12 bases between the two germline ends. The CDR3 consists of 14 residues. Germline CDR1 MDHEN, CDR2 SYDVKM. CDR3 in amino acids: CASSLAGRSTEAFF. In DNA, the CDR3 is TGTGCCAGCAGTTTGGCAGGAAGGAGCACTGAAGCTTTCTTT.

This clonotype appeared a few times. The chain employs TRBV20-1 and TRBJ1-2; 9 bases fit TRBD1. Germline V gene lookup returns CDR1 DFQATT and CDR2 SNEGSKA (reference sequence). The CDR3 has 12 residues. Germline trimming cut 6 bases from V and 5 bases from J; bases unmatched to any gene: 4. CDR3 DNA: TGCAGTGCGACAGGGGGGTATTATGGCTACACCTTC. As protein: CSATGGYYGYTF.

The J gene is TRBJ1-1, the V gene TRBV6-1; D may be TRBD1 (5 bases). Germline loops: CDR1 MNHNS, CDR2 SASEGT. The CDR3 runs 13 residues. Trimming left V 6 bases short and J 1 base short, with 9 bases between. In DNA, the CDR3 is TGTGCCAGCAGGGAGGGGCCGAACACTGAAGCTTTCTTT. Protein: CASREGPNTEAFF.

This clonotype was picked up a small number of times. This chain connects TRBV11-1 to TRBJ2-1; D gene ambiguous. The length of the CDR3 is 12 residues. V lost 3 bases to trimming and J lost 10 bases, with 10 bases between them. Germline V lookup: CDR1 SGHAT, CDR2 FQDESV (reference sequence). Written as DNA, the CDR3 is TGTGCCAGCAGCTTCGAGCCAGAAGAGCAGTTCTTC. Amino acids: CASSFEPEEQFF.

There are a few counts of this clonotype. CDR3 bases: TGTGCCAGCAGCCCGGCAGGGACCTTCTACGAGCAGTACTTC. Translation gives CASSPAGTFYEQYF. The rearrangement uses TRBV4-2 and TRBJ2-7; possibly TRBD1 or TRBD2 for D (5 bases each). The CDR3 spans 14 residues. V was pared by 4 bases and J by 3 bases, with 13 bases between. CDR1 LGHNA and CDR2 YNFKEQ come from the germline V gene.